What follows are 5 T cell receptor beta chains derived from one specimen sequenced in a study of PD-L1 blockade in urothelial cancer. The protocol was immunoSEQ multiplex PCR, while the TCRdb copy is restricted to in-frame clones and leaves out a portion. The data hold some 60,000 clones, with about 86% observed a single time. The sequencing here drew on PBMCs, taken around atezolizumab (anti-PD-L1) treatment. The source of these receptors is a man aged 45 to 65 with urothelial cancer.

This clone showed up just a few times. The chain's CDR3 is CASSVGGGNTEAFF. CDR3 bases: TGTGCCAGCAGTGTGGGAGGGGGGAACACTGAAGCTTTCTTT. The chain combines TRBV6-1 with TRBJ1-1; maybe TRBD1 (6 bases). Germline CDR1 is MNHNS and CDR2 is SASEGT. This CDR3 is 14 amino acids long. With 4 bases removed from V and 1 base from J, the gap between germline ends came to 10 bases.

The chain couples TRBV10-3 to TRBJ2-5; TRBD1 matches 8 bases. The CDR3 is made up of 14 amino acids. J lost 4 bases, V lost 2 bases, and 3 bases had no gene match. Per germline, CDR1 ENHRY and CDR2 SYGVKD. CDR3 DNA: TGTGCCATCAGTGAGAGGACAGGGAGAGAGACCCAGTACTTC. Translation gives CAISERTGRETQYF.

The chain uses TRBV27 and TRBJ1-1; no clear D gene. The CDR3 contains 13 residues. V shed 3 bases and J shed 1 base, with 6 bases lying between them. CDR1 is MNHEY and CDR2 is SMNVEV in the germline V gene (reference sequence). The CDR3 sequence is CASSLQANTEAFF. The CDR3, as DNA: TGTGCCAGCAGTTTGCAGGCGAACACTGAAGCTTTCTTT.

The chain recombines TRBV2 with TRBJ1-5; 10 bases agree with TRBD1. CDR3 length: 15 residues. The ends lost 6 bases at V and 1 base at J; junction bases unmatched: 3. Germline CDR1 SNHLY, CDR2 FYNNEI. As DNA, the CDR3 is TGTGCCAGCAGGCAGGACAGGGGGAGCAATCAGCCCCAGCATTTT. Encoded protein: CASRQDRGSNQPQHF.

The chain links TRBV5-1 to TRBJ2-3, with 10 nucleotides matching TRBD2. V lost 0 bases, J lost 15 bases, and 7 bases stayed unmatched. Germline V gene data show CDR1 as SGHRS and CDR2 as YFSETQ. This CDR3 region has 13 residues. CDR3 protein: CASSLAPSGSLYF. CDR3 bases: TGCGCCAGCAGCTTGGCCCCTAGCGGGAGTCTATATTTT.